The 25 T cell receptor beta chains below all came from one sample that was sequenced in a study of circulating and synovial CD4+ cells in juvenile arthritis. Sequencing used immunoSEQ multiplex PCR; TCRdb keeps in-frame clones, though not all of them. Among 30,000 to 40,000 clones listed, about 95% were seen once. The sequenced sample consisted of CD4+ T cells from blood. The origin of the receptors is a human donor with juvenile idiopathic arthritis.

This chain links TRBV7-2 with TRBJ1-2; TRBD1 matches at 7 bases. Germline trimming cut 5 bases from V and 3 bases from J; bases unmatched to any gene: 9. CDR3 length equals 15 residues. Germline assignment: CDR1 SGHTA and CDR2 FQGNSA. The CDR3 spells CASSQRAGGDYGYTF. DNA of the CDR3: TGTGCCAGCAGCCAGAGGGCAGGGGGTGACTATGGCTACACCTTC.

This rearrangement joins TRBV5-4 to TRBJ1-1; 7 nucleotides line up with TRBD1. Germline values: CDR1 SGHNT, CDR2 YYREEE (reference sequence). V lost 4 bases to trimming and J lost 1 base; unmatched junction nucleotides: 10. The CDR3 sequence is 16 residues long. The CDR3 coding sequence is TGTGCCAGCAGCACAGGGGCTAGGGGTCCGAACACTGAAGCTTTCTTT. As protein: CASSTGARGPNTEAFF.

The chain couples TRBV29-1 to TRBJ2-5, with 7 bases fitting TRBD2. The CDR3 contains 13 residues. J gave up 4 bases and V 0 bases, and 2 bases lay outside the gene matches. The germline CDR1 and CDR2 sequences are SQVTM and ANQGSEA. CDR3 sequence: CSVEEGGGETQYF. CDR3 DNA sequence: TGCAGCGTTGAAGAGGGGGGGGGAGAGACCCAGTACTTC.

The CDR3 is CASSTSTGEGLGYTF. CDR3 in DNA: TGTGCCAGCTCAACCTCGACAGGGGAAGGTCTAGGCTACACCTTC. The gene calls are TRBV18 and TRBJ1-2; TRBD1 agrees at 8 bases. Germline CDR1 reads KGHSH; CDR2 reads LQKENI. This CDR3 region has 15 residues. V gave up 5 bases and J gave up 8 bases; unmatched junction bases: 13.

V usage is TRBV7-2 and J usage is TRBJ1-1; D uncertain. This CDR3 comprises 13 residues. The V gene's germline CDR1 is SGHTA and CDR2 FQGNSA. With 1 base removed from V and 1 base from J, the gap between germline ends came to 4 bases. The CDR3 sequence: CASSLGRNTEAFF. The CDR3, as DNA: TGTGCCAGCAGCTTAGGCAGGAACACTGAAGCTTTCTTT.

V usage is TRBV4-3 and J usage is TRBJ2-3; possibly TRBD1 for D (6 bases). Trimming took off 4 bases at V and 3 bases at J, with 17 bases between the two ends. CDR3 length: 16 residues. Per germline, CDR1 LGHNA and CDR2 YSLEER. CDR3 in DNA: TGCGCCAGCAGCCGGAGTGGGGGCGTCGGGACAGATACGCAGTATTTT. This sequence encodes CASSRSGGVGTDTQYF.

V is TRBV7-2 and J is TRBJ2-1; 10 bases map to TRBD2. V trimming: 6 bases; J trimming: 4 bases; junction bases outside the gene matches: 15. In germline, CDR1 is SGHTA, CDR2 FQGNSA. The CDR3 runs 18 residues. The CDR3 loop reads CASRLGWASGGLYNEQFF. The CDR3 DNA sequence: TGTGCCAGCAGATTGGGGTGGGCTAGCGGGGGACTATACAATGAGCAGTTCTTC.

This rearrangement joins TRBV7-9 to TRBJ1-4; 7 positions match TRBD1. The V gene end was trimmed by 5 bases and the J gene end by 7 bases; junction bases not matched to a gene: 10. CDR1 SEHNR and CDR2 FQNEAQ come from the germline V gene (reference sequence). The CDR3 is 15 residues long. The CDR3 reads CASSGRTGRGEKLFF. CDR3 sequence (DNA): TGTGCCAGCAGCGGGAGGACAGGACGGGGTGAAAAACTGTTTTTT. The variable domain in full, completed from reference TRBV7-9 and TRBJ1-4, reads DTGVSQNPRHKITKRGQNVTFRCDPISEHNRLYWYRQTLGQGPEFLTYFQNEAQLEKSRLLSDRFSAERPKGSFSTLEIQRTEQGDSAMYLCASSGRTGRGEKLFFGSGTQLSVL.

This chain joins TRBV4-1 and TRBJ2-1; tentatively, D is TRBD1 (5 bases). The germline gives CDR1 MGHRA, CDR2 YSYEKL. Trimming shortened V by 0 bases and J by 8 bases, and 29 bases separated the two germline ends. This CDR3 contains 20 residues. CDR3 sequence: CASSQDTAPFRNLSRDEQFF. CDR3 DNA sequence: TGCGCCAGCAGCCAAGATACGGCTCCTTTCCGGAACCTGAGCAGGGATGAGCAGTTCTTC.

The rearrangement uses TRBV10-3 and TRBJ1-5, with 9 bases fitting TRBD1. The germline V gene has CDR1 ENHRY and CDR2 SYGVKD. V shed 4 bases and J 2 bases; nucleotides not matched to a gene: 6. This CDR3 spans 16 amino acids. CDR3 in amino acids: CAISGTGARGNQPQHF. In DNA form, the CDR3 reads TGTGCCATCAGTGGGACAGGGGCGCGGGGCAATCAGCCCCAGCATTTT.

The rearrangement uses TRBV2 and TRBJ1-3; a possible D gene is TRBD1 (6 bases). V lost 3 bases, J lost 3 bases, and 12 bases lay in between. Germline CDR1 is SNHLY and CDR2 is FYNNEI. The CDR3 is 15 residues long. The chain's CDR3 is CASSDRGLGGNTIYF. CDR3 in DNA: TGTGCCAGCAGTGACAGGGGATTGGGTGGAAACACCATATATTTT.

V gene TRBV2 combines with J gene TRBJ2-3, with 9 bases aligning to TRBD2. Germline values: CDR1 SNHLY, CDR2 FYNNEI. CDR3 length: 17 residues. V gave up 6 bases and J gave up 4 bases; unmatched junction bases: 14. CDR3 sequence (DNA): TGTGCCAGCAGACTAAATAGGGCTAGCGGGAAGTCAGATACGCAGTATTTT. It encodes CASRLNRASGKSDTQYF.

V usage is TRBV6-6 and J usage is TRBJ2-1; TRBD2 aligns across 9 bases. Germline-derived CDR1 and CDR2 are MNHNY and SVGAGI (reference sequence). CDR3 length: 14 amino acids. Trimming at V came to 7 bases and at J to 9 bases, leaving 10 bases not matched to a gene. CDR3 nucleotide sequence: TGTGCCAGCACACCGGGCGGGAGGGTTTCTGAGCAGTTCTTC. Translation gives CASTPGGRVSEQFF.

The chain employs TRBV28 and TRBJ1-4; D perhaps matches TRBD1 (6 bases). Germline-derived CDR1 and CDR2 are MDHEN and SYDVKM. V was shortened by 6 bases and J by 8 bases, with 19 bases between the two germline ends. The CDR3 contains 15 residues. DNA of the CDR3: TGTGCCAGCAGCCAGACCGGGACATTTTGGGAAAAACTGTTTTTT. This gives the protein CASSQTGTFWEKLFF.

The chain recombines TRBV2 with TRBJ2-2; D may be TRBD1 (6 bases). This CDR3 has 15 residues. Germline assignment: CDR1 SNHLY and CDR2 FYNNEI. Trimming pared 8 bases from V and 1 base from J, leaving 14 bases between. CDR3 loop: CASASGHKNTGELFF. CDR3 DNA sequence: TGTGCCAGCGCCTCGGGACATAAGAACACCGGGGAGCTGTTTTTT.

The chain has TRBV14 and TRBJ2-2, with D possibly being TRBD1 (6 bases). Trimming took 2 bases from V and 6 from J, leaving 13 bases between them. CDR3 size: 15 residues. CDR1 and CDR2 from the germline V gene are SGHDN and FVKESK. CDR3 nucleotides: TGTGCCAGCAGCCAAATACAGGGACCGGCCGGGGAGCTGTTTTTT. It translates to CASSQIQGPAGELFF.

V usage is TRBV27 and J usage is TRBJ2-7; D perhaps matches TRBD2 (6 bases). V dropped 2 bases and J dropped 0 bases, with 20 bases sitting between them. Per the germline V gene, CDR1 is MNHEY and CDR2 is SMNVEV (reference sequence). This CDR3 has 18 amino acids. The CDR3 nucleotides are TGTGCCAGCAGTTTAGGGAGGACGCGAGACCAAAGCTCCTACGAGCAGTACTTC. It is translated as CASSLGRTRDQSSYEQYF.

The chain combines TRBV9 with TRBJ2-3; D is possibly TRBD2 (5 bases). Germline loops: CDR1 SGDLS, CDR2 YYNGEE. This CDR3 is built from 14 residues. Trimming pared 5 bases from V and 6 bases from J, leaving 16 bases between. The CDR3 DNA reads TGTGCCAGCAGGAAGGAGGCAACCCGGGATACGCAGTATTTT. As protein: CASRKEATRDTQYF.

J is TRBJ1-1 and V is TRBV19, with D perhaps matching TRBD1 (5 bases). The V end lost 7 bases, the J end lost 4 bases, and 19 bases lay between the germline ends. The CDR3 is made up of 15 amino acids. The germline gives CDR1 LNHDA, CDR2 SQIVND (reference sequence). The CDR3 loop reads CASIGGIMQLTEAFF. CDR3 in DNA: TGTGCCAGTATCGGGGGTATCATGCAGCTCACTGAAGCTTTCTTT.

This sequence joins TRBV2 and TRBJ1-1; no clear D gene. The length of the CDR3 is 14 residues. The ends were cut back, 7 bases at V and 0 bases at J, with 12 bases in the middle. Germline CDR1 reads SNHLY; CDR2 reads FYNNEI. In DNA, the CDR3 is TGTGCCAGCAACCTGGGAGGCATGAACACTGAAGCTTTCTTT. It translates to CASNLGGMNTEAFF. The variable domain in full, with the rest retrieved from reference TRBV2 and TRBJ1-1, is EPEVTQTPSHQVTQMGQEVILRCVPISNHLYFYWYRQILGQKVEFLVSFYNNEISEKSEIFDDQFSVERPDGSNFTLKIRSTKLEDSAMYFCASNLGGMNTEAFFGQGTRLTVV.

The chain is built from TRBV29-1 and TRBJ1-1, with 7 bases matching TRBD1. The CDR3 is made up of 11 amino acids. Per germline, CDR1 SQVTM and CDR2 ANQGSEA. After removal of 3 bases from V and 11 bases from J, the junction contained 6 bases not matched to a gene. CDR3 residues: CSVDRGGSAFF. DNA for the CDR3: TGCAGCGTTGACCGAGGGGGCTCGGCTTTCTTT.

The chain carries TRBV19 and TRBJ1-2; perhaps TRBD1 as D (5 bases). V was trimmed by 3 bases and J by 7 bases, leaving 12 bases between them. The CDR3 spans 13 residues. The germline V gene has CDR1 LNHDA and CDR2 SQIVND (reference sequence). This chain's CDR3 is CASSILGASGYTF. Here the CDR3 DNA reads TGTGCCAGTAGTATTTTAGGGGCGTCTGGCTACACCTTC. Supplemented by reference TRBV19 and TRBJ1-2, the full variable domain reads DGGITQSPKYLFRKEGQNVTLSCEQNLNHDAMYWYRQDPGQGLRLIYYSQIVNDFQKGDIAEGYSVSREKKESFPLTVTSAQKNPTAFYLCASSILGASGYTFGSGTRLTVV.

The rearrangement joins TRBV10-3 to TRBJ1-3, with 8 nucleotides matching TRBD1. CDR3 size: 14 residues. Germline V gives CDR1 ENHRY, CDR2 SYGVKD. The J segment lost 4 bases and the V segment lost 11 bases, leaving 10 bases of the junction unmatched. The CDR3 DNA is TGTGCCGCCAGGACAGGGTCCGCAGGAAACACCATATATTTT. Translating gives CAARTGSAGNTIYF.

Written as DNA, the CDR3 is TGTGCCAGCATAGGGACAGGGAATCCCACTAGCACAGATACGCAGTATTTT. Amino acid sequence: CASIGTGNPTSTDTQYF. This chain connects TRBV27 to TRBJ2-3; 9 positions agree with TRBD1. The length of the CDR3 is 17 residues. V was pared by 7 bases and J by 0 bases, with 11 bases of the junction left unmatched. Per germline, CDR1 MNHEY and CDR2 SMNVEV (reference sequence).

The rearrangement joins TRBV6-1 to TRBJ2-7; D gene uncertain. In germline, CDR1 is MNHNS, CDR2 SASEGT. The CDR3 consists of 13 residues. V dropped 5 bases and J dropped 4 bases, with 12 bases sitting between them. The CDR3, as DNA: TGTGCCAGCAGTATGAGCTCTGAGTACGAGCAGTACTTC. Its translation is CASSMSSEYEQYF.